This T cell receptor (beta chain) was found in a study of shared T cell receptors in the human thymus. CDR1 and CDR2 (germline): SQVTM, ANQGSEA. V shed 7 bases, J shed 7 bases, and the junction held 10 bases outside the gene matches. This CDR3 region has 14 residues. Sequencing was performed with immunoSEQ multiplex PCR; in TCRdb, only in-frame clones are kept and a portion is missing. The sample holds roughly 500,000 clones, around three quarters seen once. This same sample was also part of a study on human thymus T cells. That work contributes: Having corrective surgery for congenital heart defects, healthy Finnish infants were the ones who donated. Resections removed during corrective heart surgery provided the thymus tissue used. Seemingly biased V and J gene usage marked thymic and blood repertoires. Unrelated people showed highly overlapping thymic repertoires, related research reported.

This receptor was taken from a boy younger than two with a congenital heart defect. The sequenced sample was thymocytes. The genes are TRBV29-1 and TRBJ1-1; the match to TRBD1 covers 12 bases. The CDR3 region has the DNA TGCAGCGCTCCGGGACAGGGGGCGCCCCTTGAAGCTTTCTTT. Its protein product is CSAPGQGAPLEAFF.